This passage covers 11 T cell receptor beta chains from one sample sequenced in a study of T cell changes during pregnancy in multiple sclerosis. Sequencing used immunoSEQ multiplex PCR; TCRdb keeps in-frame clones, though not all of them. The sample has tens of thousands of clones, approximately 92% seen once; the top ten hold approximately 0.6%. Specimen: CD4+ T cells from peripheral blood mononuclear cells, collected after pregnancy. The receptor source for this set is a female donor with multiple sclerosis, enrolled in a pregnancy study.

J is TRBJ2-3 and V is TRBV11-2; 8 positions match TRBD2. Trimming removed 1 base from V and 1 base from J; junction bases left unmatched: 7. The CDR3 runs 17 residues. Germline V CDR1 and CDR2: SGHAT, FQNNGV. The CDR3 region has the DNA TGTGCCAGCAGCTTAGTCGGGGGGGCGAAGGGCACAGATACGCAGTATTTT. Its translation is CASSLVGGAKGTDTQYF.

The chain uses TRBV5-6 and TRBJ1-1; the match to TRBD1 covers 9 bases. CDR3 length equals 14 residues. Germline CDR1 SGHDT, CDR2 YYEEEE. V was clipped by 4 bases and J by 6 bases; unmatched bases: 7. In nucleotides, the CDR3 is TGTGCCAGCAGCCCACCGGGACAGGGCGCTGAAGCTTTCTTT. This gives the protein CASSPPGQGAEAFF. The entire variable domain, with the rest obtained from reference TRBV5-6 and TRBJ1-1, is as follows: DAGVTQSPTHLIKTRGQQVTLRCSPKSGHDTVSWYQQALGQGPQFIFQYYEEEERQRGNFPDRFSGHQFPNYSSELNVNALLLGDSALYLCASSPPGQGAEAFFGQGTRLTVV.

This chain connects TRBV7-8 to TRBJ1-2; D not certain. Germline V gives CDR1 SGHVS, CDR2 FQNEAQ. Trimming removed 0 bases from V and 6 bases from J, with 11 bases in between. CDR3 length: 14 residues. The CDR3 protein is CASSLAEQMNGYTF. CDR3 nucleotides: TGTGCCAGCAGCTTAGCGGAACAGATGAATGGCTACACCTTC.

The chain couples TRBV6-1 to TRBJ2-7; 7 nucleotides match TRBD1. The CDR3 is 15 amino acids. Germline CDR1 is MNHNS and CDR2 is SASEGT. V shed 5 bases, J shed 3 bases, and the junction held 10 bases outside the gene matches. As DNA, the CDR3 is TGTGCCAGCAGTCTTTCGACAGGGATCTACTACGAGCAGTACTTC. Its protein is CASSLSTGIYYEQYF.

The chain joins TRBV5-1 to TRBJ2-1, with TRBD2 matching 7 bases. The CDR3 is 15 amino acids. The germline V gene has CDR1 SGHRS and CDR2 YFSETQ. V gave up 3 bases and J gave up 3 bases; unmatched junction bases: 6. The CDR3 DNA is TGCGCCAGCAGCTCGAGCGGGGATGGCTACAATGAGCAGTTCTTC. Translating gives CASSSSGDGYNEQFF.

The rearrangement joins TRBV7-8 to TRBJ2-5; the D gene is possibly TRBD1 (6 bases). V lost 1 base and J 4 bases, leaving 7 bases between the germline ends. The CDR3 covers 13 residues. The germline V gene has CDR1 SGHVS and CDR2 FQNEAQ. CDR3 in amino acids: CASSLDRAETQYF. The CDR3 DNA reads TGTGCCAGCAGCTTAGACAGGGCAGAGACCCAGTACTTC.

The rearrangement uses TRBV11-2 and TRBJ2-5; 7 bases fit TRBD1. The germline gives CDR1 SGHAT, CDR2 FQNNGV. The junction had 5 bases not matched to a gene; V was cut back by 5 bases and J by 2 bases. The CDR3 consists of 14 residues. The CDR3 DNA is TGTGCCAGCAGCCCCCCGGGACAGCAAGAGACCCAGTACTTC. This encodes CASSPPGQQETQYF.

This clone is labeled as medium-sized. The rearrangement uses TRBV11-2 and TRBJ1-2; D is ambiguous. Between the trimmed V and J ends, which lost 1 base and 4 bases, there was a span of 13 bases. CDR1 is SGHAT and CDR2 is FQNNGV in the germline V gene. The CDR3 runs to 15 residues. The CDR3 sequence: CASSLASDTPYGYTF. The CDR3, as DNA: TGTGCCAGCAGCTTAGCGTCAGACACGCCCTATGGCTACACCTTC.

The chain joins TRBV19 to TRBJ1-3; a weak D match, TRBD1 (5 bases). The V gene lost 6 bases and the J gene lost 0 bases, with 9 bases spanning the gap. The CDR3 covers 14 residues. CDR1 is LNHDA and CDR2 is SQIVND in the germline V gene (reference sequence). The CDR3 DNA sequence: TGTGCCAGTAGACCCGGGGGCTCTGGAAACACCATATATTTT. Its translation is CASRPGGSGNTIYF.

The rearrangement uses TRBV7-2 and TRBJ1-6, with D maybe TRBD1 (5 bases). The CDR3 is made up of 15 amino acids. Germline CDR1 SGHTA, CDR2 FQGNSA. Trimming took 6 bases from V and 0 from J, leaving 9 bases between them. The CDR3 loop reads CASRTGGSYNSPLHF. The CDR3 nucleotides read TGTGCCAGCAGGACGGGGGGCTCCTATAATTCACCCCTCCACTTT.

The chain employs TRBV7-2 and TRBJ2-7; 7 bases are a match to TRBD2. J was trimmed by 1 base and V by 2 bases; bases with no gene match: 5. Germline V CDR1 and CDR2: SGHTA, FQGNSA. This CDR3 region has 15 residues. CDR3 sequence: CASSLSGAPSYEQYF. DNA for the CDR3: TGTGCCAGCAGCTTAAGCGGGGCGCCTTCCTACGAGCAGTACTTC.